The rows below give T cell receptor beta chains drawn from one sample of a study of blood T cell repertoires in COVID-19. Clones were sequenced by immunoSEQ multiplex PCR, and TCRdb holds only the in-frame ones, with some missing. The table lists about 120,000 clones, roughly three quarters of them singletons. The sample was peripheral blood. These receptor sequences come from a woman older than 75 with acute or convalescent COVID-19. Each CDR3 is given with its conserved first and last residue. The D gene is left open where the match is weak. Clone sizes are given selectively: once, few, many, or a class where the clone is expanded.

>TRBV7-9|TRBD2|-|TRBJ2-3
TGTGCCAGCAGCTTGAGGACTAGCGGGATCACAGATACGCAGTATTTT
CASSLRTSGITDTQYF
>TRBV19|-|-|TRBJ1-1
TGTGCCATACTCCGGGGGTCTGAAGCTTTCTTT
CAILRGSEAFF
>TRBV25-1|-|once|TRBJ2-2
TGTGCCAGCAGTGAATATAGCGGGAACACCGGGGAGCTGTTTTTT
CASSEYSGNTGELFF
>TRBV18|-|-|TRBJ1-1
TGTGCCAGCTCACCTCAATCCCAAATAAGAGGCACTGAAGCTTTCTTT
CASSPQSQIRGTEAFF
>TRBV5-1|TRBD1|-|TRBJ1-1
TGCGCCAGCAGCGTGGGGACAGGGGAGGACACTGAAGCTTTCTTT
CASSVGTGEDTEAFF
>TRBV5-6|TRBD2|-|TRBJ2-5
TGTGCCAGCAGCCCACTAGCGGGGGGTCAAGAGACCCAGTACTTC
CASSPLAGGQETQYF
>TRBV30|-|-|TRBJ1-1
TGTGCCTGGAGTGTACAGGCGGAAACTGAAGCTTTCTTT
CAWSVQAETEAFF
>TRBV7-2|-|-|TRBJ1-3
TGTGCCAGCAGCTTAGACGGTGGAAACACCATATATTTT
CASSLDGGNTIYF
>TRBV28|TRBD1|-|TRBJ1-6
TGTGCCAGCAGTGGCGGGACAGGGGTTAATTCACCCCTCCACTTT
CASSGGTGVNSPLHF
>TRBV11-3|TRBD1|-|TRBJ1-1
TGTGCCAGCAGCCTCAACAGGGGGGACACTGAAGCTTTCTTT
CASSLNRGDTEAFF
>TRBV6-2/TRBV6-3|TRBD1|-|TRBJ1-2
TGTGCCAGCAGTCGGGACAGGGGGCATGGCTACACCTTC
CASSRDRGHGYTF
>TRBV4-2|-|-|TRBJ2-1
TGTGCCAGCAGCCAAGTACTAGCTCCTGAGCAGTTCTTC
CASSQVLAPEQFF
>TRBV14|-|few|TRBJ1-3
TGTGCCAGCAGCCAAGTTTTGGATACCCAGGGAGGTCGCGGAAACACCATATATTTT
CASSQVLDTQGGRGNTIYF
>TRBV19|-|-|TRBJ1-5
TGTGCCAGTAGTATAGCGGACAGCACAAATCAGCCCCAGCATTTT
CASSIADSTNQPQHF
>TRBV11-2|-|few|TRBJ1-1
TGTGCCAGCAGCTTAGACGGGGGGCATGGAACTGAAGCTTTCTTT
CASSLDGGHGTEAFF
>TRBV24-1|-|-|TRBJ2-2
TGTGCCACCAGTGATTTCGGAGGTAGTGTGGCCGGGGAGCTGTTTTTT
CATSDFGGSVAGELFF
>TRBV29-1|TRBD1|-|TRBJ2-7
TGCAGCGTCCGGGACAGGGGGGCCTACGAGCAGTACTTC
CSVRDRGAYEQYF